This T cell receptor (beta chain) originates from a study of cytomegalovirus exposure and HLA in healthy donors (dated by TCRdb to the late 2010s). Concerning the study at large: An earlier analysis of a few hundred of the donors reported 276 Gb of sequence data and roughly 120 million unique TCR beta sequences obtained from roughly 170 million T cells. Across about 370 genotyped donors of the cohort, an average of approximately 240,000 unique TCR beta nucleotide sequences per donor were sequenced, and around 19% of those sequences were non-productive. Approximately 310 gigabases of sequencing data and approximately 80 million unique TCR sequences were included in an early release covering around 600 HLA-typed donors. Typing coverage differed by locus: A, B, C, DRB1 and DQB1 were typed in about 629-640 donors, DQA1 in 500 to 550, DPA1 in around 600, and DPB1 in 472. A few DR-DQ haplotypes were handled as single units for association and clustering because linkage in the cohort was strong. The aim of the study was to test whether cataloging public T cell receptors could identify signatures of past pathogen exposure. Besides the first cohort of under 700 subjects, a separate validation cohort made up of 90 to 150 different subjects was used. Donor age, sex, ethnicity and CMV serostatus were compiled together with the repertoire data. Every repertoire in the discovery cohort had been generated on one and the same sequencing platform. To predict cytomegalovirus infection status, the study combined high-throughput TCR immunosequencing, statistical association of individual TCRs with disease status, and machine learning. Of the roughly 400 genotyped donors, over 65% fell in the genetic ancestry cluster associated with self-reported Caucasian donors. To decide whether each TCR beta V gene segment behaved as functional or pseudogenic, an earlier analysis of some 600 of the donors relied on high-throughput TCR beta sequencing. A later genetic analysis took genome-wide SNP genotypes for about three fifths of the 666 donors and used that subset as a discovery cohort. Rather than drawing on any new phenotypic data, the later analysis identified candidate immune exposures from TCR beta sequences and the way those sequences occurred across donors. The T cell repertoires of about 700 subjects were profiled by immunosequencing and related to cytomegalovirus serostatus. Both class I and class II loci were covered by HLA typing, at four-digit resolution. To study patterns of TCR occurrence, a later analysis re-analyzed previously published TCR beta repertoires from 666 donors and added high-resolution HLA genotyping.

Trimming removed 1 base from V and 5 bases from J, leaving 11 bases between the germline ends. The CDR3 covers 14 residues, taking in both the cysteine and the phenylalanine. The only DNA kept is the CDR3, 42 bases in frame from the first base. Per the germline V gene, MNHNS is the CDR1 and SASEGT is the CDR2. General findings and caveats noted by the study authors: Because counts were too low, fewer than 20 rarely observed V segments, including chromosome 9 orphons, were excluded from the earlier analysis of under 650 of the donors. A cluster of highly shared sequence variants was judged likely to be a technical artifact of the sequencing pipeline. In vitro tests confirmed that a few of the cytomegalovirus-associated TCR beta chains recognize cytomegalovirus antigens. In a later analysis, TCR association rates were found to vary across HLA loci, with the most associated TCRs seen for DRB1 alleles and the fewest for HLA-C alleles. Some IMGT-functional V segments, including TRBV6-2 and TRBV6-3, could not be told apart with the 87-base-pair reads, so those segments were excluded. According to the authors, the approach could potentially be generalized to other disease states and immunological phenotypes. While some public TCRs were present in many individuals, most TCR sequences turned up only very rarely across donors. Strong co-occurrence of HLA alleles, especially DR and DQ, made assigning TCR associations to individual alleles difficult. The study gave a list of some 150 TCR beta chains associated with cytomegalovirus. A later analysis found that most CMV-associated TCR beta chains appeared HLA-restricted, with HLA associations seemingly driven largely by CMV exposure. Broadly in line with IMGT annotations, most TCR beta V segments showed up in productive rearrangements about 87% or about 30% of the time in an earlier analysis of about 500 of the donors. In a later genetic analysis, a missense DCLRE1C variant was associated with V-gene and J-gene trimming of TCR beta chains, and the association was replicated in an independent cohort. Compared with the roughly 700-donor mean, donors in an Asian-associated ancestry cluster had fewer N-insertions in productive TCRs, according to a later genetic analysis. In a later analysis, around 17,000 TCR beta sequences were associated with specific HLA alleles at a false discovery rate of 0.05. This cohort had only TCR beta chains sequenced, and the lack of alpha or paired-chain data limited which features could be detected. Presence/absence analyses assumed roughly uniform sequencing depth across donors, an assumption that may not hold. According to a later analysis, parvovirus B19, influenza, CMV and Epstein-Barr virus appeared linked to several top co-occurrence clusters. The classifier was reported to diagnose cytomegalovirus status with high specificity and sensitivity in both the original and validation cohorts. Linkage disequilibrium might explain the correlated functional status among segregating V segments, but an unknown experimental factor could not be excluded. Because HLA typing was missing for some donors at each locus, association tests included only the typed subset. A further reported finding was that TCR beta sequences accurately predicted the HLA-A and HLA-B alleles for most subjects in the first cohort. Immune exposure information for the cohort was limited to CMV serostatus. Compared with equally common non-associated chains, HLA-associated TCR beta chains in a later analysis were more clonally expanded and had lower generation probabilities.

Library method: the immunoSEQ multiplex PCR assay. For the multiplex PCR, a mixture combining 60 forward primers for TCR Vbeta segments and 13 reverse primers for TCR Jbeta segments was used. A multiplex PCR assay on genomic DNA amplified the CDR3 region of rearranged TCR beta genes. Amplified TCR beta libraries were sequenced as 87-base-pair reads on the Illumina HiSeq System. Regarding the original processing steps: A later analysis tallied approximately 87 million unique TCR beta chains across the 666 repertoires, and approximately 12 million of those chains were shared by two or more donors. Raw reads were error-corrected and collapsed into unique sequences by a nearest-neighbor algorithm in which closely related sequences were merged to remove PCR and sequencing errors. To assign V, D and J gene segments, CDR3 sequences were aligned to IMGT reference sequences. For a sequence to be retained, at least a six-nucleotide match to both a V gene segment and a J gene segment was required. Rearrangements were classified as productive when the CDR3 lacked stop codons and remained in frame with V and J, and all other rearrangements were classified as non-productive. Following IMGT convention, CDR3 was defined as the stretch from the second conserved V-encoded cysteine to the conserved J-encoded phenylalanine. Sequences without an unambiguous match to a single V gene segment were excluded from the earlier analysis of several hundred of the donors. An earlier analysis of approximately 590 of the donors classified V segments as functional when productive rearrangements were above 56.7% and as segregating when the standard deviation between donors was above 5%. A statistical classification framework was built to diagnose cytomegalovirus status from the catalog of TCR beta chain sequences. V and J gene assignment, in a later analysis, came from comparing TCR nucleotide sequences with IMGT/GENE-DB human TR gene sequences. Using the TCRdist pipeline, a later analysis assigned CDR3 sequences along with most-parsimonious VDJ recombination scenarios. In a later analysis, each TCR beta chain was defined by its CDR3 amino acid sequence together with its V-gene family, and reads without a unique V-gene family were excluded. In a later analysis, some 600 highly shared, low-generation-probability nucleotide sequences were removed to address suspected cross-contamination and a sequencing artifact. A later analysis calculated a clonal expansion index for each public chain from normalized within-repertoire ranks of inferred template counts. In a later analysis, generation probabilities were computed using a VDJ recombination model fitted to out-of-frame rearrangements, and the results were checked against IGoR. A later analysis scored TCR-TCR, TCR-HLA and TCR-CMV co-occurrence with hypergeometric tests, applying a repertoire-size bias correction to TCR pairs. To estimate false discovery rates, a later analysis permuted the HLA or CMV assignments 20 times. In a later analysis, co-occurring TCRs were grouped with DBSCAN, and TCRdist sequence similarity was added when clustering was performed within HLA-allele-positive subsets. Co-occurrence clustering excluded repertoires with fewer than 30,000 or more than 120,000 public chains, plus five with anomalous nucleotide sharing. TCRdb limited this immuneACCESS table to in-frame rearrangements with V and J called. A share of clones is missing; checked studies link under half to unresolved V genes, and the rest is unexplained. V, J and clone size reflect that table, while D and trimming were determined from the DNA. The sample data list about 130,000 clones, and roughly 88% of these were observed just once. The leading ten clones occupy over 1.5% of the sample.

A word on this clone: No antigen is known for it. Base-call qualities are not available, and no considerably larger clone is one nucleotide away.

The cohort consisted of 600 or so healthy bone marrow donors. All cohort members were sampled while nominally healthy, although unrecorded immune exposures were likely present. The donor tested CMV seronegative, placing the donor among the 350 or so seronegative members of the cohort. Every donor gave a peripheral blood sample, and the peripheral blood mononuclear cells from that sample were used for TCR beta sequencing. Genomic DNA was extracted from the blood cell samples with the Qiagen DNeasy Blood Extraction Kit. The source material was PBMCs. The V and J segments used are TRBV6-1 and TRBJ1-1; TRBD1 could be the D gene, as 5 bases match. The TCR sequence derives from a boy aged 5-17 years in good health and CMV-seronegative. The DNA is as follows: TGTGCCAGCAGTGAAGTGGGGGGAGAGACTGAAGCTTTCTTT. This is translated as CASSEVGGETEAFF.